This entry lists 9 T cell receptor beta chains sequenced from one sample in a study of tumor and adjacent non-tumor tissue in lung cancer. This sample's RNA came from whole unsorted tissue. More than 3 cm separated this lung sample from the edge of the tumor. A modified ARM-PCR protocol with three rounds of nested PCR amplified TCRbeta. TCRdb ran MiXCR on the multiplex PCR reads and lists one entry per CDR3 protein. The sample consists of around 100,000 distinct CDR3 sequences, approximately 65% of them appearing once. Sample: distant non-tumor lung tissue. The receptor set was obtained from a young man with non-small cell lung cancer.

On this clonotype itself: Relative to the germline gene, one junction end is altered; a read error may explain this. The genes are TRBV11-3 and TRBJ1-1; D uncertain. Per germline, CDR1 SGHNT and CDR2 YENEEA. The CDR3 contains 15 residues. CDR3 DNA: TGTGCTAGTAGCTTAGATAGCCTATCAGGCACTGAAGCTCTCTTT. Encoded protein: CASSLDSLSGTEALF. The full variable domain, with the rest looked up from reference TRBV11-3 and TRBJ1-1, is EAGVVQSPRYKIIEKKQPVAFWCNPISGHNTLYWYLQNLGQGPELLIRYENEEAVDDSQLPKDRFSAERLKGVDSTLKIQPAELGDSAVYLCASSLDSLSGTEALFGQGTRLTVV.

A remark on this clonotype: At one boundary the junction diverges from the germline segment, which might be a read error. This rearrangement joins TRBV29-1 to TRBJ1-2; TRBD1 is a possible D gene (5 bases). In germline, CDR1 is SQVTM, CDR2 ANQGSEA. The CDR3 is 12 residues long. As DNA, the CDR3 is TGTAGCGTTGAAGATCAGAGGGGTGGCTACACCTTC. Translation gives CSVEDQRGGYTF.

V usage is TRBV20-1 and J usage is TRBJ2-1, with D uncertain. V dropped 2 bases and J dropped 2 bases, with 10 bases sitting between them. The CDR3 is 14 residues long. Germline values: CDR1 DFQATT, CDR2 SNEGSKA (reference sequence). The CDR3 loop is CSARYLLTYNEQFF. DNA of the CDR3: TGCAGTGCTAGATATTTGTTGACCTACAATGAGCAGTTCTTC.

This clonotype was detected many times. J is TRBJ2-1 and V is TRBV20-1, with 8 bases fitting TRBD2. Trimming cost V 3 bases and J 6 bases; bases outside gene matches: 1. CDR3 length: 12 amino acids. Germline loops: CDR1 DFQATT, CDR2 SNEGSKA (reference sequence). CDR3 coding DNA: TGCAGTGCTAGGGGACTAGTCAATGAGCAGTTCTTC. It encodes CSARGLVNEQFF.

As regards this clonotype: The junction does not match germline at one end; this may be a read error. The chain carries TRBV11-1 and TRBJ2-7; D is uncertain. Germline CDR1 SGHAT, CDR2 FQDESV (reference sequence). The CDR3 is 13 residues long. The CDR3 DNA is TGTGCCAGCAGCTCCGGACGAGGAAACGAGCAGTATTTC. Residues: CASSSGRGNEQYF.

As concerns this clonotype: A read error may produce the germline difference seen at one junction end. V and J are TRBV6-6 and TRBJ1-5, with TRBD1 matching over 8 bases. The CDR3 extends over 15 amino acids. Germline CDR1 reads MNHNY; CDR2 reads SVGAGI (reference sequence). Here the CDR3 reads CASSYAQGGNQPQHF. For the CDR3, the DNA is TGCGCCAGCAGTTACGCACAGGGGGGCAATCAGCCCCAGCATTTT.

The chain uses TRBV6-2 or TRBV6-3 and TRBJ2-7; 14 nucleotides agree with TRBD2. Germline assignment: CDR1 MNHEY and CDR2 SVGEGT. The CDR3 contains 19 residues. Trimming removed 0 bases from V and 3 bases from J; junction bases left unmatched: 10. The CDR3 reads CASSYSGLAGGPPLYEQYF. The CDR3 DNA is TGTGCCAGCAGTTACTCCGGACTAGCGGGAGGCCCTCCCCTCTACGAGCAGTACTTC.

With respect to this clonotype: A read error may produce the germline difference seen at one junction end. The chain combines TRBV4-2 with TRBJ2-3, with TRBD2 identical over 9 bases. CDR3 length: 17 amino acids. Germline V CDR1 and CDR2: LGHNA, YNFKEQ. The CDR3 loop is CASSQSQAGGGADTKYF. As DNA, the CDR3 is TGTGCCAGCAGCCAGAGTCAAGCGGGAGGTGGGGCAGATACGAAGTATTTT.

Concerning this clonotype: At one of its ends the junction is not consistent with the germline gene, which may arise from a read error. This chain uses TRBV29-1 with TRBJ1-1; weak D call: TRBD1 (5 bases). There are 11 residues in the CDR3. CDR1 is SQVTM, CDR2 ANQGSEA, per germline. The CDR3 is CSVDSARGAIF. CDR3 nucleotide sequence: TGCAGCGTTGACTCAGCGAGGGGAGCTATCTTT. Variable domain in full (rest from reference TRBV29-1 and TRBJ1-1): SAVISQKPSRDICQRGTSLTIQCQVDSQVTMMFWYRQQPGQSLTLIATANQGSEATYESGFVIDKFPISRPNLTFSTLTVSNMSPEDSSIYLCSVDSARGAIFGQGTRLTVV.